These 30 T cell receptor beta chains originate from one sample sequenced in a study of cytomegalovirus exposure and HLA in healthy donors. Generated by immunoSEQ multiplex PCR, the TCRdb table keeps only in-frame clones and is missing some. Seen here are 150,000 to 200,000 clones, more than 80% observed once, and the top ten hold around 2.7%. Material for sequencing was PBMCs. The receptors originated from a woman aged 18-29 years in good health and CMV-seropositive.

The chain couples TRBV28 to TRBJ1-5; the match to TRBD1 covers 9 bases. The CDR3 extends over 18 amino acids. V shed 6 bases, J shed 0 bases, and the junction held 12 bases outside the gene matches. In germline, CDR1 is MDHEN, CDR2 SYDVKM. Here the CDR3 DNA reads TGTGCCAGCAGGTCCCCGGGACAGGGAACGTATAGCAATCAGCCCCAGCATTTT. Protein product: CASRSPGQGTYSNQPQHF.

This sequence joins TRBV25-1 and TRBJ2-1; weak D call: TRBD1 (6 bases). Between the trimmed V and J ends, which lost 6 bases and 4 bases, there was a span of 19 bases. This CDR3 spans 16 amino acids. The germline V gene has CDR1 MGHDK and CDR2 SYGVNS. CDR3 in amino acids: CASSSTLGTYYNEQFF. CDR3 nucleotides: TGTGCCAGCAGCTCAACCCTGGGGACATATTACAATGAGCAGTTCTTC.

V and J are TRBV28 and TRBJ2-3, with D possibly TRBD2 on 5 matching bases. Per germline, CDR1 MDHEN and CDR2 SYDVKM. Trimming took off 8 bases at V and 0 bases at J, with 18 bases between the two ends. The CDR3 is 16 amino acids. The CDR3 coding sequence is TGTGCCAGCCAAGCGGTCCTGGCGATGAGCACAGATACGCAGTATTTT. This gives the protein CASQAVLAMSTDTQYF.

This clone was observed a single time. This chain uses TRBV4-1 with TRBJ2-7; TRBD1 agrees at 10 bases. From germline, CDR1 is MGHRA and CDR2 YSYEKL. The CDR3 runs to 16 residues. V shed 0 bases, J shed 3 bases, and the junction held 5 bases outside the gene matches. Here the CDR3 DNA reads TGCGCCAGCAGCCAAGATCAGGGGACAGGGGTCTACGAGCAGTACTTC. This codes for CASSQDQGTGVYEQYF.

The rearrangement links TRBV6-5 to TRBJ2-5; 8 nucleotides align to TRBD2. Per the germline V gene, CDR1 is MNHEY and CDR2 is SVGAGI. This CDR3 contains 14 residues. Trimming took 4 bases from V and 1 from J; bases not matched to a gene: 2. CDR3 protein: CASSSRGGQETQYF. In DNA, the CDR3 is TGTGCCAGCAGTTCCCGGGGGGGCCAAGAGACCCAGTACTTC.

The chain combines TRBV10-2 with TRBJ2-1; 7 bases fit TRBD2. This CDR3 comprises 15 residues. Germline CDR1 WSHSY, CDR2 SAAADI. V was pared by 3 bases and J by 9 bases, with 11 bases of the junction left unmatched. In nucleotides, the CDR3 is TGCGCCAGCAGTGACGGGGGTAGCGGGTCGGGTGAGCAGTTCTTC. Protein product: CASSDGGSGSGEQFF.

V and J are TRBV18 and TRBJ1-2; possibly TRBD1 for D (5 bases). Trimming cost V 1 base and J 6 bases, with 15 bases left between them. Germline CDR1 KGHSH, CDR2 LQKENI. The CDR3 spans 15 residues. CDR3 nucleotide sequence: TGTGCCAGCTCACCACGAACCTCTCTAGGGGATGGCTACACCTTC. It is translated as CASSPRTSLGDGYTF.

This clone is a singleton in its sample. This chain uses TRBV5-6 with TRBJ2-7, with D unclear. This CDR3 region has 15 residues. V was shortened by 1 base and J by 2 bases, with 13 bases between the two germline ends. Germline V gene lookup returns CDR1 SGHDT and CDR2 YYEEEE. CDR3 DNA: TGTGCCAGCAGCTTGTTATTGGCGGTAGCCTACGAGCAGTACTTC. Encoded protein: CASSLLLAVAYEQYF.

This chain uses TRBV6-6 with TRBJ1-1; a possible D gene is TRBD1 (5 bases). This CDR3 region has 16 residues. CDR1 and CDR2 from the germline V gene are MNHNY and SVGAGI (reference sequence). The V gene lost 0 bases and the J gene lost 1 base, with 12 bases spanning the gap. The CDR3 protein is CASSYSIDRENTEAFF. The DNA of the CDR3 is TGTGCCAGCAGTTACTCGATAGACAGAGAGAACACTGAAGCTTTCTTT.

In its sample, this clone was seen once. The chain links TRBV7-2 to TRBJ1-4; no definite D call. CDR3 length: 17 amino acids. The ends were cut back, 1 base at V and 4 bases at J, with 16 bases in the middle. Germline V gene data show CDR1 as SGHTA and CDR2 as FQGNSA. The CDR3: CASSLGQAAGGNEKLFF. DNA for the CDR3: TGTGCCAGCAGCTTAGGGCAGGCCGCGGGAGGTAATGAAAAACTGTTTTTT.

CDR3 sequence (DNA): TGTGCCAGCAGTTCAGGACTAGCGGGAGGGCCTGAGCAGTTCTTC. Translated, it gives CASSSGLAGGPEQFF. This rearrangement joins TRBV6-6 to TRBJ2-1; 15 nucleotides align to TRBD2. Unmatched junction bases numbered 4, after V lost 4 bases and J lost 9 bases. The CDR3 is 15 amino acids. Germline assignment: CDR1 MNHNY and CDR2 SVGAGI (reference sequence).

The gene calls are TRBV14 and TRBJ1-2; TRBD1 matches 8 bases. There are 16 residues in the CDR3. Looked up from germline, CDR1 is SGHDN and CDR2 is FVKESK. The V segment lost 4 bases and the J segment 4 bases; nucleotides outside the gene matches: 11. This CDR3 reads CASSLGQGVWGYGYTF. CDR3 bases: TGTGCCAGCAGCCTTGGACAGGGAGTATGGGGCTATGGCTACACCTTC.

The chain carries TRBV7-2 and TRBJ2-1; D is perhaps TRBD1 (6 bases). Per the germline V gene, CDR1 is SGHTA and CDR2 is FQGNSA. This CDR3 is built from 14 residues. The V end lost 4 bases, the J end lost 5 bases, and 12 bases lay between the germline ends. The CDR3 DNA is TGTGCCAGCAGCTCCGCCGGGACAAACAATGAGCAGTTCTTC. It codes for CASSSAGTNNEQFF.

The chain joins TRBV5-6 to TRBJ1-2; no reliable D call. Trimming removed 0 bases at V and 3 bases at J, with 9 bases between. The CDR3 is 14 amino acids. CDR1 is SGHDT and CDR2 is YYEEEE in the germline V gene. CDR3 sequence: CASSLEAADYGYTF. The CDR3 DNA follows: TGTGCCAGCAGCTTGGAAGCCGCGGACTATGGCTACACCTTC.

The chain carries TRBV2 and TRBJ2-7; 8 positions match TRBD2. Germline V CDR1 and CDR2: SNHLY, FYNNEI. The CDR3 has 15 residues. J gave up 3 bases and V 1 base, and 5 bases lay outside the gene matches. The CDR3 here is CASSEGLAGGYEQYF. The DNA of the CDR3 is TGTGCCAGCAGTGAAGGTCTAGCGGGCGGCTACGAGCAGTACTTC. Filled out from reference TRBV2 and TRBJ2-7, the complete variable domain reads EPEVTQTPSHQVTQMGQEVILRCVPISNHLYFYWYRQILGQKVEFLVSFYNNEISEKSEIFDDQFSVERPDGSNFTLKIRSTKLEDSAMYFCASSEGLAGGYEQYFGPGTRLTVT.

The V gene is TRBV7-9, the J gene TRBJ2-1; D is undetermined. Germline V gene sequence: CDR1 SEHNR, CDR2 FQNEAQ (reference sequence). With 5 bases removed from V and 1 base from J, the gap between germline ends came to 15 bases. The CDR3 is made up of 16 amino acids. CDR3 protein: CASSTPPRLSYNEQFF. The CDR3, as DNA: TGTGCCAGCAGCACTCCCCCTAGATTGTCCTACAATGAGCAGTTCTTC.

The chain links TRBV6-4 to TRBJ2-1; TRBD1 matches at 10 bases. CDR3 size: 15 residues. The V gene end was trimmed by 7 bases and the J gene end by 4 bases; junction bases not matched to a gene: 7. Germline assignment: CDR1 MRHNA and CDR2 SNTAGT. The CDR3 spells CASTGGDRGYNEQFF. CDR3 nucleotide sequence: TGTGCCAGCACCGGGGGGGACAGGGGTTACAATGAGCAGTTCTTC.

The CDR3, as DNA: TGCGCCAGCAGCCAAGATCGTGGCGGGAGTAAAGAGACCCAGTACTTC. Translated: CASSQDRGGSKETQYF. The J gene is TRBJ2-5, the V gene TRBV4-1; 7 nucleotides align to TRBD2. Looked up from germline, CDR1 is MGHRA and CDR2 is YSYEKL. V was pared by 0 bases and J by 3 bases, with 7 bases of the junction left unmatched. This CDR3 spans 16 amino acids.

CDR3 region: CASSELGEETQYF. CDR3 bases: TGTGCCAGCAGTGAGTTAGGGGAAGAGACCCAGTACTTC. This chain connects TRBV6-1 to TRBJ2-5; perhaps TRBD1 as D (5 bases). Germline CDR1 reads MNHNS; CDR2 reads SASEGT. V lost 3 bases and J 3 bases, leaving 8 bases between the germline ends. The CDR3 runs 13 residues.

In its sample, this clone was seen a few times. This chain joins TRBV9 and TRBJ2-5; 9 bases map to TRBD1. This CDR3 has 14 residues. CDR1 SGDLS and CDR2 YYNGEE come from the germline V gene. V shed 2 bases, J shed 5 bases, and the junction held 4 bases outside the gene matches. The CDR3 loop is CASSVGQGLETQYF. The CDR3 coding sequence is TGTGCCAGCAGCGTGGGACAGGGTTTGGAGACCCAGTACTTC.

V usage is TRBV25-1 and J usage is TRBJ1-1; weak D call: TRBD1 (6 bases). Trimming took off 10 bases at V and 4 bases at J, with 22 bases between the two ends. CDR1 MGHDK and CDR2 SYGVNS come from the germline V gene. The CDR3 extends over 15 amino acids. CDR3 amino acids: CATGGQAWGGTEAFF. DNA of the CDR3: TGTGCCACCGGGGGGCAGGCCTGGGGGGGCACTGAAGCTTTCTTT.

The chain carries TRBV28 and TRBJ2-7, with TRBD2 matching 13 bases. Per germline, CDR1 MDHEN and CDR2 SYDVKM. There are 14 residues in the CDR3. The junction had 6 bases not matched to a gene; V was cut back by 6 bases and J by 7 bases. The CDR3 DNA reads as TGTGCCAGCAGACCGGGACTAGCGGGATATGAGCAGTACTTC. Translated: CASRPGLAGYEQYF.

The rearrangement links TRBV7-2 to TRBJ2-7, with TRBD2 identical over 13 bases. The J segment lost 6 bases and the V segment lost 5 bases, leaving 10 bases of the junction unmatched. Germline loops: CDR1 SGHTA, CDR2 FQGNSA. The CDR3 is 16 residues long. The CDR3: CASSPKGLAGAGEQYF. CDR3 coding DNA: TGTGCCAGCAGCCCTAAAGGACTAGCGGGAGCGGGCGAGCAGTACTTC.

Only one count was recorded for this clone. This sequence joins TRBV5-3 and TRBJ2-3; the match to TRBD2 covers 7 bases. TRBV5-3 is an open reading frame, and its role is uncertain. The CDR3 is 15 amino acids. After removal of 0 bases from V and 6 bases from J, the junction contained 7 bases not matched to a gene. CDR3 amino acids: CARSLAEGGKDTQYF. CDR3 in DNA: TGTGCCAGAAGCTTGGCCGAGGGAGGGAAGGATACGCAGTATTTT.

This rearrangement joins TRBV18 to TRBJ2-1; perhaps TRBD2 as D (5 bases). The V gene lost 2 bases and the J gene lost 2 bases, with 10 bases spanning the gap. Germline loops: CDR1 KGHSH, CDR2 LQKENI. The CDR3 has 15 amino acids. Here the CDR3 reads CASSPWESAYNEQFF. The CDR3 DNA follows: TGTGCCAGCTCACCATGGGAGAGCGCCTACAATGAGCAGTTCTTC.

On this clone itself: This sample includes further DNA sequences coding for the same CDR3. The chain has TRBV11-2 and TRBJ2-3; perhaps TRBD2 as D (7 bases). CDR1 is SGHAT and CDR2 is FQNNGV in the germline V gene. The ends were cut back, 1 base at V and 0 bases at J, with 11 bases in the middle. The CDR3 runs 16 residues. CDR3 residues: CASSLVGGASTDTQYF. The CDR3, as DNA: TGTGCCAGCAGCTTAGTTGGGGGGGCTAGCACAGATACGCAGTATTTT.

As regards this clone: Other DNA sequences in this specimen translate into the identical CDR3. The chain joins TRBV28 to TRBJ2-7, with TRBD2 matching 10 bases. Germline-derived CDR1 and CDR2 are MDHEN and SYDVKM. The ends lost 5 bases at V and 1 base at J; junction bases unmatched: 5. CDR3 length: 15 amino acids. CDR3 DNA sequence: TGTGCCAGCAGTCCCGGGACTAGCGTGTCCTACGAGCAGTACTTC. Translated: CASSPGTSVSYEQYF.

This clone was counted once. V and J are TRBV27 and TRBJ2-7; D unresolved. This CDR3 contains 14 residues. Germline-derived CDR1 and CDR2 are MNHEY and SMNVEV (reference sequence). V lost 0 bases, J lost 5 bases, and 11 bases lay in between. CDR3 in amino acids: CASSLSWASHEQYF. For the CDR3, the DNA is TGTGCCAGCAGTTTATCTTGGGCCTCTCACGAGCAGTACTTC.

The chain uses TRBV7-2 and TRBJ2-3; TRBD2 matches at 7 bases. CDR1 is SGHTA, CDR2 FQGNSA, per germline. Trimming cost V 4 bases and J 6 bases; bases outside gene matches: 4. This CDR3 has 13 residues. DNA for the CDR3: TGTGCCAGCAGCTCAATGGGGGGGGATACGCAGTATTTT. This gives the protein CASSSMGGDTQYF.

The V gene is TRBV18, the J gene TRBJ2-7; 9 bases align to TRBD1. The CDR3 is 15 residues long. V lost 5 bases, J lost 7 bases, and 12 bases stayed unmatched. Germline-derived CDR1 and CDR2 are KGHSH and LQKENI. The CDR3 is CASSKGQGAYREQYF. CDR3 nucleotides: TGTGCCAGCTCAAAGGGACAGGGCGCCTATAGAGAGCAGTACTTC.